These 28 T cell receptor beta chains were all obtained from the same sample, sequenced in a study of T cell repertoires in cytomegalovirus infection. TCRdb analysed the reads with MiXCR anew, one entry per CDR3 protein. The data contain roughly 300,000 distinct CDR3 sequences, about 26% of them singletons. Sequencing input: PBMCs. The source of these receptors is a human donor in good health (CMV status not recorded). Some clones in this sample may be carry-over from other donors' samples.

This clonotype appeared a few times. The genes are TRBV2 and TRBJ1-5, with D unresolved. The V gene's germline CDR1 is SNHLY and CDR2 FYNNEI. Trimming shortened V by 4 bases and J by 4 bases, and 11 bases separated the two germline ends. The length of the CDR3 is 14 residues. The CDR3 DNA follows: TGTGCCAGCAGTGTAAGACCCCGAAATCAGCCCCAGCATTTT. Residues: CASSVRPRNQPQHF.

The chain employs TRBV29-1 and TRBJ2-7; 10 nucleotides match TRBD1. This CDR3 spans 12 amino acids. Trimming removed 6 bases from V and 6 bases from J; junction bases left unmatched: 5. Germline V gene lookup returns CDR1 SQVTM and CDR2 ANQGSEA. The DNA of the CDR3 is TGCAGCGTACGACAGGGGGCCTCCGAGCAGTACTTC. It specifies CSVRQGASEQYF.

This clonotype came up a few times. The rearrangement uses TRBV5-1 and TRBJ2-1; D perhaps matches TRBD2 (6 bases). The ends were cut back, 4 bases at V and 1 base at J, with 15 bases in the middle. There are 16 residues in the CDR3. Germline lookup yields CDR1 SGHRS and CDR2 YFSETQ. In DNA form, the CDR3 reads TGCGCCAGCAGCCCGGGACTCTCGCAATCCTACAATGAGCAGTTCTTC. Protein: CASSPGLSQSYNEQFF. The full variable domain, rest sourced from reference TRBV5-1 and TRBJ2-1, is KAGVTQTPRYLIKTRGQQVTLSCSPISGHRSVSWYQQTPGQGLQFLFEYFSETQRNKGNFPGRFSGRQFSNSRSEMNVSTLELGDSALYLCASSPGLSQSYNEQFFGPGTRLTVL.

Many counts were recorded for this clonotype. The rearrangement uses TRBV7-2 and TRBJ1-2; the D gene is possibly TRBD1 (6 bases). The CDR3 consists of 14 residues. Per the germline V gene, CDR1 is SGHTA and CDR2 is FQGNSA. V shed 5 bases and J shed 7 bases, with 17 bases lying between them. The CDR3 here is CASSTGGTKSGYTF. The CDR3 nucleotides are TGTGCCAGCAGCACGGGGGGGACAAAGTCTGGCTACACCTTC.

The rearrangement uses TRBV7-6 and TRBJ2-5; D is undetermined. Germline V gene lookup returns CDR1 SGHVS and CDR2 FNYEAQ. The CDR3 consists of 13 residues. V lost 4 bases and J 5 bases, leaving 11 bases between the germline ends. The CDR3 protein is CASSSLPLETQYF. CDR3 sequence (DNA): TGTGCCAGCAGCTCCCTACCGTTGGAGACCCAGTACTTC.

This clonotype was seen only a few times. This chain joins TRBV6-8 and TRBJ1-4; D uncertain. Between the trimmed V and J ends, which lost 2 bases and 4 bases, there was a span of 2 bases. The CDR3 contains 12 residues. The germline V gene has CDR1 MNHGY and CDR2 SAAAGT. The CDR3 here is CASSYSNEKLFF. The CDR3 nucleotides read TGTGCCAGCAGTTACAGTAATGAAAAACTGTTTTTT.

This clonotype has ten or more counts. The rearrangement joins TRBV24-1 to TRBJ2-5, with 11 bases aligning to TRBD1. The CDR3 is 16 residues long. Trimming cost V 5 bases and J 2 bases; bases outside gene matches: 6. The germline V gene encodes CDR1 KGHDR and CDR2 SFDVKD. CDR3 in DNA: TGTGCCACCAGTGCCGGGGACAGGGGGGTACAAGAGACCCAGTACTTC. Its translation is CATSAGDRGVQETQYF.

This clonotype was picked up one time. The genes are TRBV10-3 and TRBJ2-5; 11 bases line up with TRBD1. In germline, CDR1 is ENHRY, CDR2 SYGVKD. This CDR3 has 14 amino acids. Trimming took 7 bases from V and 5 from J; bases not matched to a gene: 6. CDR3 nucleotide sequence: TGTGCCATCACCCCGGGACAGGGGGAGGAGACCCAGTACTTC. It yields the protein CAITPGQGEETQYF.

This chain connects TRBV12-3 or TRBV12-4 to TRBJ1-2; weak D call: TRBD1 (6 bases). Deletions cut 3 bases from V and 6 bases from J, with 17 bases between. The CDR3 covers 15 residues. CDR3 sequence reads: CASSFLLGGGDGYTF. The CDR3 region has the DNA TGTGCCAGCAGTTTCCTTTTAGGGGGAGGGGATGGCTACACCTTC.

This clonotype was observed many times. The V gene is TRBV12-3 or TRBV12-4, the J gene TRBJ2-7, with 7 bases matching TRBD1. The CDR3 is made up of 14 amino acids. V gave up 5 bases and J gave up 6 bases; unmatched junction bases: 10. The CDR3 loop reads CASSVTGTMLEQYF. As DNA, the CDR3 is TGTGCCAGCAGTGTGACAGGGACAATGCTCGAGCAGTACTTC.

This chain connects TRBV7-9 to TRBJ2-5, with 12 bases aligning to TRBD2. With V trimmed by 4 bases and J by 5 bases, 11 bases remained unmatched. Germline-derived CDR1 and CDR2 are SEHNR and FQNEAQ (reference sequence). CDR3 length: 17 amino acids. For the CDR3, the DNA is TGTGCCAGCAGCTATGGACTAGCGGGGCGCACGGGGGAGACCCAGTACTTC. Protein product: CASSYGLAGRTGETQYF.

In its sample, this clonotype was seen many times. This CDR3 reads CASSSGPSTYNEQFF. DNA for the CDR3: TGTGCCAGCAGCTCGGGGCCCTCCACCTACAATGAGCAGTTCTTC. The chain has TRBV7-2 and TRBJ2-1; D is tentatively TRBD1 or TRBD2 (5 bases each). The germline gives CDR1 SGHTA, CDR2 FQGNSA. The ends were cut back, 4 bases at V and 2 bases at J, with 12 bases in the middle. The CDR3 loop spans 15 amino acids.

The gene calls are TRBV20-1 and TRBJ2-7, with no clear D. This CDR3 region has 13 residues. Trimming took off 1 base at V and 4 bases at J, with 11 bases between the two ends. The germline gives CDR1 DFQATT, CDR2 SNEGSKA (reference sequence). The CDR3 sequence is CSARADPSYEQYF. The CDR3 DNA reads as TGCAGTGCTAGAGCTGATCCGAGTTACGAGCAGTACTTC.

This chain joins TRBV29-1 and TRBJ2-5; either TRBD1 or TRBD2 may fit D (5 bases each). The germline V gene encodes CDR1 SQVTM and CDR2 ANQGSEA. The CDR3 sequence is 11 residues long. V was trimmed by 6 bases and J by 4 bases, leaving 9 bases between them. This CDR3 reads CSVHGGETQYF. DNA of the CDR3: TGCAGCGTGCATGGGGGAGAGACCCAGTACTTC.

This clonotype was picked up many times. The chain carries TRBV7-2 and TRBJ2-3; D is uncertain. V was trimmed by 2 bases and J by 1 base, leaving 10 bases between them. The CDR3 covers 15 residues. Germline-derived CDR1 and CDR2 are SGHTA and FQGNSA. The CDR3 bases are TGTGCCAGCAGCTTACACTCCTTAGGCACAGATACGCAGTATTTT. Translated: CASSLHSLGTDTQYF.

The chain joins TRBV6-6 to TRBJ1-2; no clear D gene. The CDR3 has 12 residues. The V gene lost 5 bases and the J gene lost 5 bases, with 9 bases spanning the gap. CDR1 MNHNY and CDR2 SVGAGI come from the germline V gene (reference sequence). Written as DNA, the CDR3 is TGTGCCAGCAGTGCCGGCCCGTATGGCTACACCTTC. Translation gives CASSAGPYGYTF.

The chain uses TRBV28 and TRBJ1-3; D is perhaps TRBD1 (5 bases). CDR1 and CDR2 from the germline V gene are MDHEN and SYDVKM. Trimming left V 5 bases short and J 0 bases short, with 8 bases between. The length of the CDR3 is 14 residues. CDR3 loop: CASSQTVSGNTIYF. The CDR3 nucleotides read TGTGCCAGCAGTCAGACAGTCTCTGGAAACACCATATATTTT.

The table lists this clonotype with many counts. V is TRBV7-3 and J is TRBJ2-2; no reliable D call. Germline assignment: CDR1 SGHTA and CDR2 FQGTGA. The V end was cut by 0 bases, the J end by 6 bases, with 2 bases between. The CDR3 has 12 residues. The CDR3 DNA is TGTGCCAGCAGCTTAACCCCCGGGGAGCTGTTTTTT. Protein product: CASSLTPGELFF.

In this sample, this clonotype turned up many times. V gene TRBV7-2 combines with J gene TRBJ1-2; D remains unclear. Trimming removed 5 bases at V and 6 bases at J, with 10 bases between. The germline CDR1 and CDR2 sequences are SGHTA and FQGNSA. CDR3 length: 12 amino acids. The CDR3 region is CASSPTKHGYTF. The DNA for the CDR3 is TGTGCCAGCAGCCCGACCAAGCATGGCTACACCTTC.

This clonotype was detected a few times. This rearrangement joins TRBV7-2 to TRBJ2-1; 10 bases align to TRBD2. J lost 0 bases, V lost 5 bases, and 10 bases had no gene match. CDR1 SGHTA and CDR2 FQGNSA come from the germline V gene. CDR3 size: 18 residues. The CDR3 reads CASSLVASGSISYNEQFF. CDR3 nucleotides: TGTGCCAGCAGCCTAGTCGCTAGCGGGAGTATCTCCTACAATGAGCAGTTCTTC.

This clonotype appeared a few times. V usage is TRBV18 and J usage is TRBJ2-7; D is possibly TRBD2 (5 bases). CDR1 is KGHSH, CDR2 LQKENI, per germline. The CDR3 has 12 amino acids. Trimming shortened V by 2 bases and J by 7 bases, and 9 bases separated the two germline ends. DNA of the CDR3: TGTGCCAGCTCACCAGCCGGGGATGAGCAGTACTTC. Translated, it gives CASSPAGDEQYF.

The genes are TRBV5-6 and TRBJ2-3; the match to TRBD1 covers 7 bases. This CDR3 spans 14 amino acids. Germline trimming cut 3 bases from V and 6 bases from J; bases unmatched to any gene: 7. Germline V lookup: CDR1 SGHDT, CDR2 YYEEEE. The CDR3 DNA is TGTGCCAGCAGCTCGGGACAGAATGGGGATACGCAGTATTTT. It encodes CASSSGQNGDTQYF.

In this sample, this clonotype turned up a few times. The chain recombines TRBV28 with TRBJ2-5, with 7 bases lining up with TRBD1. CDR1 and CDR2 (germline): MDHEN, SYDVKM. The ends lost 3 bases at V and 4 bases at J; junction bases unmatched: 5. CDR3 length equals 14 residues. The CDR3 here is CASSFQRGRETQYF. CDR3 in DNA: TGTGCCAGCAGTTTCCAGAGGGGGCGAGAGACCCAGTACTTC.

The chain has TRBV11-3 and TRBJ2-7, with 10 bases that match TRBD1. The CDR3 length is 15 residues. Germline CDR1 and CDR2: SGHNT and YENEEA. The junction had 9 bases not matched to a gene; V was cut back by 4 bases and J by 6 bases. DNA of the CDR3: TGTGCCAGCAGCTCAGGGACAGGGGTCGAGAGCGAGCAGTACTTC. The encoded protein is CASSSGTGVESEQYF.

The rearrangement uses TRBV28 and TRBJ2-1, with D possibly TRBD1 on 6 matching bases. Germline lookup yields CDR1 MDHEN and CDR2 SYDVKM. The CDR3 runs 15 residues. The ends were cut back, 2 bases at V and 0 bases at J, with 8 bases in the middle. The CDR3 region has the DNA TGTGCCAGCAGTTTACCGGACAGCTCCTACAATGAGCAGTTCTTC. This gives the protein CASSLPDSSYNEQFF.

This chain links TRBV19 with TRBJ1-2; D may be TRBD1 (5 bases). This CDR3 spans 15 amino acids. The germline V and J ends were trimmed by 5 bases and 2 bases, with 15 bases remaining between them. CDR1 and CDR2 from the germline V gene are LNHDA and SQIVND (reference sequence). CDR3: CASSAGDAGNYGYTF. The CDR3 DNA follows: TGTGCCAGTAGTGCTGGGGACGCCGGCAACTATGGCTACACCTTC.

This clonotype showed up just a few times. The rearrangement links TRBV6-5 to TRBJ1-4; D unclear. Deletions cut 4 bases from V and 3 bases from J, with 6 bases between. Looked up from germline, CDR1 is MNHEY and CDR2 is SVGAGI. The CDR3 consists of 13 residues. CDR3 in DNA: TGTGCCAGCAGTTCTGGAGCTAATGAAAAACTGTTTTTT. It encodes CASSSGANEKLFF.

This clonotype has more than one count but fewer than ten. The V gene is TRBV20-1, the J gene TRBJ1-2; 11 nucleotides align to TRBD1. The V gene's germline CDR1 is DFQATT and CDR2 SNEGSKA (reference sequence). This CDR3 spans 14 amino acids. The V gene end was trimmed by 8 bases and the J gene end by 7 bases; junction bases not matched to a gene: 12. CDR3 sequence (DNA): TGCAGTCCAGGAGGGGACAGGGGGATACGTGGCTACACCTTC. Translated: CSPGGDRGIRGYTF.